The text below deals with one T cell receptor beta chain. Its antigen is still unknown. Profiled with immunoSEQ multiplex PCR; TCRdb holds only in-frame clones, not every one. The sample yields hundreds of thousands of clones, roughly 70% seen once. Negatively enriched CD4+ T cells were divided by CD45RA into naive and memory. These data are taken from a study of shared clonotypes between healthy human individuals. The wider study: Donors consisted of two women and a few men between 18 and 49.

General observations from the study: The study found about 5% of naive CD4 clonotypes shared across several donors.

With 7 bases clipped from V and 9 bases from J, the junction kept 12 bases outside the gene matches. The germline gives CDR1 SGHRS, CDR2 YFSETQ. The CDR3 has 14 residues. Material: memory CD4+ T cells sorted from blood. Subset reported: CD45RA-negative fraction. The rearrangement links TRBV5-1 to TRBJ2-1; 8 positions match TRBD2. The clonotype comes from a man between 25 and 39 years old in good health. In DNA form, the CDR3 reads TGCGCCAGCGGGCGGGAGGTTGGGGCTCGTGAGCAGTTCTTC. It translates to CASGREVGAREQFF.